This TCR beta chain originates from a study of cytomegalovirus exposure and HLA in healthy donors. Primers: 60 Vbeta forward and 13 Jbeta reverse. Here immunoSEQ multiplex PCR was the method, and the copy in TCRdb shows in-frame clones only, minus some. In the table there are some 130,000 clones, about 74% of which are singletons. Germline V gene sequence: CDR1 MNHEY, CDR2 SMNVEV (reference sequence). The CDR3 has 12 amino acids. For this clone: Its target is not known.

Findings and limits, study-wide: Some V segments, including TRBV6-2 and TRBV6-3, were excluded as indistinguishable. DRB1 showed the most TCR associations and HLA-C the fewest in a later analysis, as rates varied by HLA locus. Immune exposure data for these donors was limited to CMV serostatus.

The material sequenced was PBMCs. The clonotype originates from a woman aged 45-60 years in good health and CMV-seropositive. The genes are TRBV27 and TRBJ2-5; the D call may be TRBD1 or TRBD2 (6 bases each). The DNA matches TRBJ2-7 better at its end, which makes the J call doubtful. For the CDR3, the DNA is TGTGCCAGTAAGAGGGGGGACTACGAGCAGTACTTC. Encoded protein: CASKRGDYEQYF.